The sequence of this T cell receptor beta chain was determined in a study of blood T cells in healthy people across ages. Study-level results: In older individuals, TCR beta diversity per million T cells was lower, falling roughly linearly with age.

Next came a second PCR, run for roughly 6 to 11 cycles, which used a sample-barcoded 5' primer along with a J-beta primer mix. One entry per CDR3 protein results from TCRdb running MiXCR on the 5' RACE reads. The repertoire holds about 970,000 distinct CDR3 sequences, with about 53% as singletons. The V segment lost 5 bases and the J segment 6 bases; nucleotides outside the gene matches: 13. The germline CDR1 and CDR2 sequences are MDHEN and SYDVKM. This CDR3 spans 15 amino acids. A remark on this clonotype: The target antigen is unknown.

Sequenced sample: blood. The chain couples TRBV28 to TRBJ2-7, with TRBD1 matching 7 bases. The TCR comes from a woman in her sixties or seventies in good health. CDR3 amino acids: CASSHQTGRPFEQYF. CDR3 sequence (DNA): TGTGCCAGCAGTCACCAGACAGGGAGACCCTTCGAGCAGTACTTC.